This T cell receptor (beta chain) was identified during a study of T cell repertoires in cytomegalovirus infection. In the study overall: Newly reported HLA-C-restricted and thoroughly characterized HLA-B-restricted CMV epitopes were employed. Public TCR beta signatures indicated both CMV infection and matching HLA type.

This clonotype was counted only a few times. The antigen remains undetermined. Between the trimmed V and J ends, which lost 4 bases and 0 bases, there was a span of 10 bases. Germline lookup yields CDR1 SGHAT and CDR2 FQDESV (reference sequence). This CDR3 has 14 amino acids. Study conclusions and caveats: Summed public TCR beta family frequency identified CMV carriers bearing the relevant HLA.

One entry per CDR3 protein, called by TCRdb with MiXCR from the reads. Among fewer than 200,000 distinct CDR3 sequences listed, roughly 20% were seen once. This sequence was found in a human donor in good health (CMV status not recorded). Some clones in this sample may be carry-over from other donors' samples. The input for sequencing was CD8+ T cells from cultured PBMCs, taken from culture after CMV antigen stimulation. The V and J genes are TRBV11-1 and TRBJ2-7; the D call may be TRBD1 or TRBD2 (5 bases each). The DNA for the CDR3 is TGTGCCAGCAGCTGGGACCAATTCTCCTACGAGCAGTACTTC. This sequence encodes CASSWDQFSYEQYF.